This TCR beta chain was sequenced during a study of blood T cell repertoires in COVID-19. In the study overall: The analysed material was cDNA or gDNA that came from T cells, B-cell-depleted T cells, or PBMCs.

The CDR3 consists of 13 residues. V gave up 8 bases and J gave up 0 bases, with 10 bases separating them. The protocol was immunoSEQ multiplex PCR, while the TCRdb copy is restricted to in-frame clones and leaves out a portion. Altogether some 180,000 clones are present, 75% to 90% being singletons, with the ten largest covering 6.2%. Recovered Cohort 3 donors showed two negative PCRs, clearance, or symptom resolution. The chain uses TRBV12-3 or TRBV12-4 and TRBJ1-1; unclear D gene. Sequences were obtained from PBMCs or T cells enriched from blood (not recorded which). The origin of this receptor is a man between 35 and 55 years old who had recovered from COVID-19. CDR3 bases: TGTGCCAGCGTGACACACATGAACACTGAAGCTTTCTTT. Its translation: CASVTHMNTEAFF.